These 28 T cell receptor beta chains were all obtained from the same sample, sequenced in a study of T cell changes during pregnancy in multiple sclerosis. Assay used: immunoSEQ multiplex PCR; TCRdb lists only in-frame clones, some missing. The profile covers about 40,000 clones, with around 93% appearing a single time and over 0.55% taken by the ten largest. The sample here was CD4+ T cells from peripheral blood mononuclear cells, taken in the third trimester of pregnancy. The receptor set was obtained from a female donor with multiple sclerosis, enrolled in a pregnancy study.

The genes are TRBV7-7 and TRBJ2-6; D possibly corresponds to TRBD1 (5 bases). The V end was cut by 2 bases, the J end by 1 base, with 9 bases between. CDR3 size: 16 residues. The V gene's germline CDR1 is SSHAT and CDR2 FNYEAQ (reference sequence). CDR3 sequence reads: CASSLSPGSGANVLTF. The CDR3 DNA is TGTGCCAGCAGCTTAAGTCCAGGGTCTGGGGCCAACGTCCTGACTTTC.

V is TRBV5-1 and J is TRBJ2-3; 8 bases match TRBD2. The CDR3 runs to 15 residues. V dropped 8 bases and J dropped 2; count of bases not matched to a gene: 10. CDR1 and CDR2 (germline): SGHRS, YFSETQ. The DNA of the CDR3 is TGCGCCAGTTCTCGGACTAGCCCCTACACAGATACGCAGTATTTT. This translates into CASSRTSPYTDTQYF.

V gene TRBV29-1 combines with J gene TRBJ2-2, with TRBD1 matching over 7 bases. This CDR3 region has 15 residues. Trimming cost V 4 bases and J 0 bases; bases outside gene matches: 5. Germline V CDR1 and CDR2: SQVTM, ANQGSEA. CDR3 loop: CSVVTGAANTGELFF. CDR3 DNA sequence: TGCAGCGTTGTTACAGGGGCTGCGAACACCGGGGAGCTGTTTTTT.

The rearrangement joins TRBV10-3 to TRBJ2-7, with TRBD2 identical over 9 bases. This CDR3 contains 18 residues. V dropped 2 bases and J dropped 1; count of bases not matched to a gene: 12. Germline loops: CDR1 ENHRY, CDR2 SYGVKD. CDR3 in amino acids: CAISETRSRRGGSYEQYF. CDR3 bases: TGTGCCATCAGTGAGACTAGGAGTCGGCGGGGGGGATCCTACGAGCAGTACTTC.

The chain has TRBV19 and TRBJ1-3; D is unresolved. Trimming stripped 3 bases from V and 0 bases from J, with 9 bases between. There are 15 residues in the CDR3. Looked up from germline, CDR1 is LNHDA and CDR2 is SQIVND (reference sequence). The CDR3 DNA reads TGTGCCAGTAGTATCAAGACATACTCTGGAAACACCATATATTTT. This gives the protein CASSIKTYSGNTIYF. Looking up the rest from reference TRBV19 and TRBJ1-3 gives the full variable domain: DGGITQSPKYLFRKEGQNVTLSCEQNLNHDAMYWYRQDPGQGLRLIYYSQIVNDFQKGDIAEGYSVSREKKESFPLTVTSAQKNPTAFYLCASSIKTYSGNTIYFGEGSWLTVV.

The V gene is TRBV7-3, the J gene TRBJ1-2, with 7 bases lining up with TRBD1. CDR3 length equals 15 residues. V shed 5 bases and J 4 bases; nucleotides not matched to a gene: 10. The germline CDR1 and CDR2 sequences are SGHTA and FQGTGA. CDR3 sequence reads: CASSPTDRDTYGYTF. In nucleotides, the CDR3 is TGTGCCAGCAGCCCCACAGACAGGGACACCTATGGCTACACCTTC.

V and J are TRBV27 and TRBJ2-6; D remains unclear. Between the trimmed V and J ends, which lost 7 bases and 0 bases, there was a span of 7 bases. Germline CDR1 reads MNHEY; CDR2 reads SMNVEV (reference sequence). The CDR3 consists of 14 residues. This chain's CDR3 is CASKKSSGANVLTF. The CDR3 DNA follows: TGTGCCAGCAAAAAGAGCTCTGGGGCCAACGTCCTGACTTTC.

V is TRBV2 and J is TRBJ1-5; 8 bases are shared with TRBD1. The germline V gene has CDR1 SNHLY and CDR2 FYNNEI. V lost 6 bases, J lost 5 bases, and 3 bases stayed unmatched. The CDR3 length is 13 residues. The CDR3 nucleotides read TGTGCCAGCAGAGAACAGGGGGATCAGCCCCAGCATTTT. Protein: CASREQGDQPQHF.

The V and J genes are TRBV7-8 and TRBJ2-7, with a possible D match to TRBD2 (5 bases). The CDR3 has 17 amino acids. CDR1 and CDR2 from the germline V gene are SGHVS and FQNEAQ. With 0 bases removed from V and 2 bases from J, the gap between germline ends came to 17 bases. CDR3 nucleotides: TGTGCCAGCAGCTTAGCCAGAGGGAGCGGTGATACCTACGAGCAGTACTTC. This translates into CASSLARGSGDTYEQYF.

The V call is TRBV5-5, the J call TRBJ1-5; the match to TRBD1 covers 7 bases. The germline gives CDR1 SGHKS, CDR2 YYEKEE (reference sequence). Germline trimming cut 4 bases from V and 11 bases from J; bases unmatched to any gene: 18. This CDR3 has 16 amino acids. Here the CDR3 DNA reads TGTGCCAGCAGCCCTACCCCGACAGGGACCTTTCTCGCCCAGCATTTT. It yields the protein CASSPTPTGTFLAQHF.

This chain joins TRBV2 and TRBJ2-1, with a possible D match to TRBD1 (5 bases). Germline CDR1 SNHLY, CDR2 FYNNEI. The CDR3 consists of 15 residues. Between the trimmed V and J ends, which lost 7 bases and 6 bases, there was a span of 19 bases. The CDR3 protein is CASTRLQGLVNEQFF. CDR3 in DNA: TGTGCCAGCACCAGACTCCAGGGCTTGGTCAATGAGCAGTTCTTC. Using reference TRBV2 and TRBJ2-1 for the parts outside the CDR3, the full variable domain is EPEVTQTPSHQVTQMGQEVILRCVPISNHLYFYWYRQILGQKVEFLVSFYNNEISEKSEIFDDQFSVERPDGSNFTLKIRSTKLEDSAMYFCASTRLQGLVNEQFFGPGTRLTVL.

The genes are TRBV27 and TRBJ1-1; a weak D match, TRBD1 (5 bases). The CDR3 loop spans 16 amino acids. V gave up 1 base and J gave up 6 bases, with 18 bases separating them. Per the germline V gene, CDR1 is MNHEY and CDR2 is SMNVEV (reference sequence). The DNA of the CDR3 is TGTGCCAGCAGTTTATATCCCCTCGACAGATATCCTGAAGCTTTCTTT. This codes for CASSLYPLDRYPEAFF.

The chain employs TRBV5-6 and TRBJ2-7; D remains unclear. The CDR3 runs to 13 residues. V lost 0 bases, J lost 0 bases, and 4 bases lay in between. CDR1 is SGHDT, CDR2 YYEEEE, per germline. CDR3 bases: TGTGCCAGCAGCTTGGTAGCCTCCTACGAGCAGTACTTC. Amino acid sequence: CASSLVASYEQYF. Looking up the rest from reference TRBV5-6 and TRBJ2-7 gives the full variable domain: DAGVTQSPTHLIKTRGQQVTLRCSPKSGHDTVSWYQQALGQGPQFIFQYYEEEERQRGNFPDRFSGHQFPNYSSELNVNALLLGDSALYLCASSLVASYEQYFGPGTRLTVT.

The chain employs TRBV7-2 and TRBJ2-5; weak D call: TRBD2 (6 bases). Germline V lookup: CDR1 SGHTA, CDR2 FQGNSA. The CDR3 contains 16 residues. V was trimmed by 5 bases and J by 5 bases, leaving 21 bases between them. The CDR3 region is CASSPREKRKSETQYF. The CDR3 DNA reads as TGTGCCAGCAGCCCCCGGGAGAAGCGCAAGTCGGAGACCCAGTACTTC.

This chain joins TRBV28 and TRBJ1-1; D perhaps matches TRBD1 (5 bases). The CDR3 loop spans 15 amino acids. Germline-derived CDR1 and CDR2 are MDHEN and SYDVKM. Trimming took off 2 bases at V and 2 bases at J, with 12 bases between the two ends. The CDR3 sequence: CASSLRLGLNTEAFF. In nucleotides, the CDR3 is TGTGCCAGCAGTTTACGCTTGGGGCTTAACACTGAAGCTTTCTTT.

The chain's CDR3 is CASSIRRTSAYNEQFF. DNA for the CDR3: TGCGCCAGCAGCATCCGGAGGACTAGCGCTTACAATGAGCAGTTCTTC. This chain connects TRBV5-1 to TRBJ2-1; 9 bases align to TRBD2. The germline V gene encodes CDR1 SGHRS and CDR2 YFSETQ. The CDR3 has 16 residues. Trimming at V came to 4 bases and at J to 4 bases, leaving 9 bases not matched to a gene.

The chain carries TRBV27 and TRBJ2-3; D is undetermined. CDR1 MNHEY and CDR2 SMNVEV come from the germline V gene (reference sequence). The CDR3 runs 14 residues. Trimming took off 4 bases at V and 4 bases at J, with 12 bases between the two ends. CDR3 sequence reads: CASSSLEVADTQYF. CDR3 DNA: TGTGCCAGCAGTTCACTTGAGGTCGCAGATACGCAGTATTTT.

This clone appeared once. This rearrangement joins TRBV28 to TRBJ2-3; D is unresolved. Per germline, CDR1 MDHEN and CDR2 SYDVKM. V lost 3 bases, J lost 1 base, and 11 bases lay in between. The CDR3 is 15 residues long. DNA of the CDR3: TGTGCCAGCAGTTTGCAGGTAACGGGCACAGATACGCAGTATTTT. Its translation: CASSLQVTGTDTQYF.

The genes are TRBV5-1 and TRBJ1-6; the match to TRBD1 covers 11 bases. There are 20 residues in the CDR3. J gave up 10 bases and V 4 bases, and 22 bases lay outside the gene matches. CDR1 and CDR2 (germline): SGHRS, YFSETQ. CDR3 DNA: TGCGCCAGCAGCCCGATTGGCGTGGTCCGGAGAGGGACAGGGGGATCACCCCTCCACTTT. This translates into CASSPIGVVRRGTGGSPLHF.

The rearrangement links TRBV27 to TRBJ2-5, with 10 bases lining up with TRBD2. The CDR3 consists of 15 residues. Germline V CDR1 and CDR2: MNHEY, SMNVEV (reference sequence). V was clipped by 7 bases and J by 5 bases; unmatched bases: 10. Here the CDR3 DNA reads TGTGCCAGCATCAGTCTAGCGGGAGACTGGGAGACCCAGTACTTC. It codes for CASISLAGDWETQYF.

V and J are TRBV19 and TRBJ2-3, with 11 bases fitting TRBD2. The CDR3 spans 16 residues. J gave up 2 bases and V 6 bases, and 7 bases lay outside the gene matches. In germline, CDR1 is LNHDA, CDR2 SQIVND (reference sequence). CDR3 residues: CASSRPGLAATDTQYF. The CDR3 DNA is TGTGCCAGTAGCCGACCGGGACTAGCGGCCACAGATACGCAGTATTTT.

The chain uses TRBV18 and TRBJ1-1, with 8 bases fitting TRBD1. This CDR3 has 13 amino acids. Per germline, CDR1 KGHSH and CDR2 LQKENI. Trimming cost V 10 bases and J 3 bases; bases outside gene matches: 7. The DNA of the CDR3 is TGTGCCACCAAGACAGGGGTTTACACTGAAGCTTTCTTT. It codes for CATKTGVYTEAFF.

CDR3 region: CASSVRTGLDTQYF. The CDR3 DNA follows: TGTGCCAGCAGCGTACGGACAGGTTTAGATACGCAGTATTTT. V and J are TRBV9 and TRBJ2-3; TRBD1 matches at 7 bases. The germline CDR1 and CDR2 sequences are SGDLS and YYNGEE. The CDR3 loop spans 14 amino acids. J lost 5 bases, V lost 1 base, and 4 bases had no gene match.

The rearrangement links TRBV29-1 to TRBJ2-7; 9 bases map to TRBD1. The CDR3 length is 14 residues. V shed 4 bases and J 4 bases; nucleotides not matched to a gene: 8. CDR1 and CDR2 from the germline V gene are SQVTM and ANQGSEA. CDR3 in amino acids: CSVAPGQGSYEQYF. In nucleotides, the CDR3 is TGCAGCGTTGCCCCAGGACAGGGGTCGTACGAGCAGTACTTC.

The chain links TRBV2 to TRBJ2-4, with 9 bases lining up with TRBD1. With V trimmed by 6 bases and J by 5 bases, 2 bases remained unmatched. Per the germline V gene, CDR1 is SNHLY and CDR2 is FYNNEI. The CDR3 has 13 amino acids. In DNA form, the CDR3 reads TGTGCCAGCAGGTGGGACAGGGAAAACATTCAGTACTTC. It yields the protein CASRWDRENIQYF.

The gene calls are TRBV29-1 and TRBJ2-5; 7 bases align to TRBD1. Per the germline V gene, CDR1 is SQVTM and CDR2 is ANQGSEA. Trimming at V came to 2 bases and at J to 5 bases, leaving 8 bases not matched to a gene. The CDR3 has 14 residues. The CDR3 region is CSVEKNRGSETQYF. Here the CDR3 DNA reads TGCAGCGTTGAAAAGAACAGGGGATCTGAGACCCAGTACTTC.

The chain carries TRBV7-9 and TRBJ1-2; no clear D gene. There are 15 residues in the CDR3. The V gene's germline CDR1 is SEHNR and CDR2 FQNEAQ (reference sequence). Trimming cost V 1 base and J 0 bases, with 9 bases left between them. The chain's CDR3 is CASSLGQATNYGYTF. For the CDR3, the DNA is TGTGCCAGCAGCTTAGGGCAGGCGACTAACTATGGCTACACCTTC.

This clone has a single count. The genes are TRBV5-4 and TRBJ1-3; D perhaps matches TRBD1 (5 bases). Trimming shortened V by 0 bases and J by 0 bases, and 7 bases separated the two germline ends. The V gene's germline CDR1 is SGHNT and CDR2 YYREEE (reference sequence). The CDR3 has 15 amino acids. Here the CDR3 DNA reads TGTGCCAGCAGCTTGGGGGGCAACTCTGGAAACACCATATATTTT. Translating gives CASSLGGNSGNTIYF.